The TCR beta chain described here comes from a study of T cell responses to AZD1222 COVID-19 vaccine. Study-level findings and limits: Donors, mostly white British, included more females; clonal diversity was possibly underestimated. Among spike-specific TCRs, nearly half reportedly target unmutated variant regions. Sampling captured repertoires only after the peak T cell response. Two AZD1222 administrations were followed by greater Spike-specific TCR breadth and depth.

About this clone itself: The target antigen is unknown.

Profiled with immunoSEQ multiplex PCR; TCRdb holds only in-frame clones, not every one. Seen here are about 150,000 clones, around 85% observed once, and the top ten hold more than 5.5%. With 4 bases removed from V and 11 bases from J, the gap between germline ends came to 25 bases. The CDR3 covers 17 residues. CDR1 SGHNT and CDR2 YYREEE come from the germline V gene (reference sequence). This clonotype originated in an adult in good health. This chain links TRBV5-4 with TRBJ1-6, with D possibly TRBD1 on 6 matching bases. Material: peripheral blood, obtained on day 0 of MenACWY control vaccination. In DNA, the CDR3 is TGTGCCAGCAGCGAAAGGACAGTGGGTGGATTTGGACCACCCCTCCACTTT. As protein: CASSERTVGGFGPPLHF. The full variable domain, with the rest looked up from reference TRBV5-4 and TRBJ1-6, is ETGVTQSPTHLIKTRGQQVTLRCSSQSGHNTVSWYQQALGQGPQFIFQYYREEENGRGNFPPRFSGLQFPNYSSELNVNALELDDSALYLCASSERTVGGFGPPLHFGNGTRLTVT.